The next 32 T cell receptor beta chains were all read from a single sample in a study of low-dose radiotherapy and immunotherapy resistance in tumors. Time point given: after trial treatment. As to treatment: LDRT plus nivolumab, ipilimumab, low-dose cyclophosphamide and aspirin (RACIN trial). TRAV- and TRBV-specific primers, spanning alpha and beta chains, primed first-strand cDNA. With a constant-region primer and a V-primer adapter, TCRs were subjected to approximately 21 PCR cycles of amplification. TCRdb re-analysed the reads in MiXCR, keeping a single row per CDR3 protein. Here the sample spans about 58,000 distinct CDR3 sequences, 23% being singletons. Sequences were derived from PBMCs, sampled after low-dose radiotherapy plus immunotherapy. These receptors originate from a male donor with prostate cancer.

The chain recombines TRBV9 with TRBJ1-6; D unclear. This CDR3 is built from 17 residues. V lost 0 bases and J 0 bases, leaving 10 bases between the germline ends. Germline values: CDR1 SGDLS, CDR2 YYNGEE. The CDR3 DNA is TGTGCCAGCAGCGTAGAGGGCAGTTACTCCTATAATTCACCCCTCCACTTT. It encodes CASSVEGSYSYNSPLHF.

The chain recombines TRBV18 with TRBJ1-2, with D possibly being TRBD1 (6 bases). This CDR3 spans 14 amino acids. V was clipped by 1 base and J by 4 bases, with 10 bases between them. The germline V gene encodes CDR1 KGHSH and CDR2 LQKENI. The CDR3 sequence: CASSPRQGSYGYTF. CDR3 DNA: TGTGCCAGCTCACCACGGCAGGGGAGCTATGGCTACACCTTC.

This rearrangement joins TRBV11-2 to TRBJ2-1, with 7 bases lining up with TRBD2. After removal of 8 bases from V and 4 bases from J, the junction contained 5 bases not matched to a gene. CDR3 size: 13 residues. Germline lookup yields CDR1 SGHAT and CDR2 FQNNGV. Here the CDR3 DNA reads TGTGCCAGCGGGGGGGAGCGGTACAATGAGCAGTTCTTC. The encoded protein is CASGGERYNEQFF.

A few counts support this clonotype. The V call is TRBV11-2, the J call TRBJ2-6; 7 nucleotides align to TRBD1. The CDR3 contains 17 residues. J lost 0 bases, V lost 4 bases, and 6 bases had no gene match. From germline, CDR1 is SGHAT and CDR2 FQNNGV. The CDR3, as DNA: TGTGCCAGCAGCTCTATATACAGGGGCTCTGGGGCCAACGTCCTGACTTTC. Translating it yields CASSSIYRGSGANVLTF.

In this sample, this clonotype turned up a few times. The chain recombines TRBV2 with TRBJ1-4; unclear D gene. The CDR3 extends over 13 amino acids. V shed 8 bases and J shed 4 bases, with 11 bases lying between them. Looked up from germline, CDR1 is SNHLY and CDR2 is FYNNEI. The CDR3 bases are TGTGCCAGCCGACGGAGCTTTAATGAAAAACTGTTTTTT. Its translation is CASRRSFNEKLFF.

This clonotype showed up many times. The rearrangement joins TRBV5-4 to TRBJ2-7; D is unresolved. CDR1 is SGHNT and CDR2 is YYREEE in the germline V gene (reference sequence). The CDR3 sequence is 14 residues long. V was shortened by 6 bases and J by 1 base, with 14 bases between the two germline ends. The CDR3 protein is CASTETSTSYEQYF. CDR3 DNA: TGTGCCAGCACCGAGACAAGTACATCCTACGAGCAGTACTTC.

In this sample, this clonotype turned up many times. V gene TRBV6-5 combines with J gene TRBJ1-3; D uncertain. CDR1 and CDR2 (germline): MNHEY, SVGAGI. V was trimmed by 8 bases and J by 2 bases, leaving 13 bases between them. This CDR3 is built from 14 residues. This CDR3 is CASARRITGNTIYF. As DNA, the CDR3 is TGTGCCAGCGCCCGACGGATAACTGGAAACACCATATATTTT.

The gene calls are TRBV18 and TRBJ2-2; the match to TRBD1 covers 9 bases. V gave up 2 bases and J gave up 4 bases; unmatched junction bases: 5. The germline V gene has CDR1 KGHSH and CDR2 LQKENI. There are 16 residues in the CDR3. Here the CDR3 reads CASSPGQGPVTGELFF. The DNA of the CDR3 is TGTGCCAGCTCACCAGGACAGGGGCCGGTCACCGGGGAGCTGTTTTTT.

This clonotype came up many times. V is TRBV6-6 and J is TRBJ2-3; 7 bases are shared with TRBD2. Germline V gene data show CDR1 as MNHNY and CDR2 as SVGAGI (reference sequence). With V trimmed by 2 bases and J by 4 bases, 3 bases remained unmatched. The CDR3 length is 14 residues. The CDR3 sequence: CASSYALAADTQYF. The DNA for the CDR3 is TGTGCCAGCAGTTACGCCCTAGCGGCAGATACGCAGTATTTT.

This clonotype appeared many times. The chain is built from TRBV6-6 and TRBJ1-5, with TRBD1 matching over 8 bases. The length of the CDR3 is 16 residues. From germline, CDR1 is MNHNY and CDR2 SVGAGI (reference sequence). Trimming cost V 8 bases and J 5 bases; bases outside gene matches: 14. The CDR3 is CASGNRGGRADQPQHF. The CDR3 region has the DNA TGTGCCAGCGGCAACAGGGGGGGACGGGCCGATCAGCCCCAGCATTTT.

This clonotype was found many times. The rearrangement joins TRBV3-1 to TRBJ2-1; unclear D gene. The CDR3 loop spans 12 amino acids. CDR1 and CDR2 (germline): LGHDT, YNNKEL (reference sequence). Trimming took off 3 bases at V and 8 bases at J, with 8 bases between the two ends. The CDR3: CASSQGNYEQFF. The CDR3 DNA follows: TGTGCCAGCAGCCAGGGGAACTATGAGCAGTTCTTC.

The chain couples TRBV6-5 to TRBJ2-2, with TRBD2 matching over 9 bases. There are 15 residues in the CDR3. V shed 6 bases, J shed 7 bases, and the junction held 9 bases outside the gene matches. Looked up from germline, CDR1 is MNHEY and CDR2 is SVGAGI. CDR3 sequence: CASRLMAGGNGELFF. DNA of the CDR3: TGTGCCAGCAGACTCATGGCGGGAGGGAACGGGGAGCTGTTTTTT.

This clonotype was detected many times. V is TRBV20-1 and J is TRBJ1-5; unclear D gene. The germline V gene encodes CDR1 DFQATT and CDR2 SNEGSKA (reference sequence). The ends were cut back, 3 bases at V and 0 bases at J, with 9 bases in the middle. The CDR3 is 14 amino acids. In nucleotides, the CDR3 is TGCAGTGCTAGTGAGGGTTATAGCAATCAGCCCCAGCATTTT. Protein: CSASEGYSNQPQHF.

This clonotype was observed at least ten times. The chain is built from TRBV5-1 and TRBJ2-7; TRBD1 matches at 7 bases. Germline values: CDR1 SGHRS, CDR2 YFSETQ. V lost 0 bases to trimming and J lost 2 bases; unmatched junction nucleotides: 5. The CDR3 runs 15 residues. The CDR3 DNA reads TGCGCCAGCAGCTTGGGGACAGGCCCCACCTACGAGCAGTACTTC. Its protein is CASSLGTGPTYEQYF.

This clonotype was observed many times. CDR3 DNA: TGTGCCAGTAGTACCTGGACAGCTACAGATACGCAGTATTTT. Encoded protein: CASSTWTATDTQYF. The rearrangement uses TRBV19 and TRBJ2-3; TRBD1 is a possible D gene (6 bases). Trimming cost V 4 bases and J 3 bases, with 11 bases left between them. The CDR3 sequence is 14 residues long. Germline V gene lookup returns CDR1 LNHDA and CDR2 SQIVND (reference sequence).

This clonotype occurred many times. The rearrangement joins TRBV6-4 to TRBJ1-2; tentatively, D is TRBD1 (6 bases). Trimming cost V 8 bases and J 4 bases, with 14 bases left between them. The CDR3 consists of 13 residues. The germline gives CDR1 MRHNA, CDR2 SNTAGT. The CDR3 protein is CASRDTETYGYTF. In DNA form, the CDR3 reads TGTGCCAGCCGGGACACCGAGACCTATGGCTACACCTTC.

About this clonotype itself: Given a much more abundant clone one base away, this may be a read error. In nucleotides, the CDR3 is TGTGCCAGCAGCTCGACGGACAGGGGAAATGAAAAACAGTTTTTT. It yields the protein CASSSTDRGNEKQFF. The chain is built from TRBV7-9 and TRBJ1-4; TRBD1 matches 9 bases. CDR3 length: 15 residues. Germline V gives CDR1 SEHNR, CDR2 FQNEAQ (reference sequence). Filled out from reference TRBV7-9 and TRBJ1-4, the complete variable domain reads DTGVSQNPRHKITKRGQNVTFRCDPISEHNRLYWYRQTLGQGPEFLTYFQNEAQLEKSRLLSDRFSAERPKGSFSTLEIQRTEQGDSAMYLCASSSTDRGNEKQFFGSGTQLSVL.

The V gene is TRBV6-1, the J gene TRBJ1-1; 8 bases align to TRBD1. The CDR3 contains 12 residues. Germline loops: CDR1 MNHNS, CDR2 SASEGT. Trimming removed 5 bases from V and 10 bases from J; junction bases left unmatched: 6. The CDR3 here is CASSIGQGRAFF. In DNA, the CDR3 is TGTGCCAGCAGTATTGGACAGGGACGAGCTTTCTTT.

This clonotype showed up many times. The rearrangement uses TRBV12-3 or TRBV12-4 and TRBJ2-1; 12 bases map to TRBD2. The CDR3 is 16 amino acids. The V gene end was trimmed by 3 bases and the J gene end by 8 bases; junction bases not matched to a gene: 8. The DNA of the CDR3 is TGTGCCAGCAGTTTGACTAGCGGGAGTGTAGTCCATGAGCAGTTCTTC. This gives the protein CASSLTSGSVVHEQFF.

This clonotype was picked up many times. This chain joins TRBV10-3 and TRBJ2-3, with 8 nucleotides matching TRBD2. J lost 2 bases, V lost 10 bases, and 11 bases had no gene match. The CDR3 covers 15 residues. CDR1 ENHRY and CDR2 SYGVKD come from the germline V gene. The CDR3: CATTSSGGSTDTQYF. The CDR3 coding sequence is TGTGCCACCACTTCCAGCGGGGGATCCACAGATACGCAGTATTTT.

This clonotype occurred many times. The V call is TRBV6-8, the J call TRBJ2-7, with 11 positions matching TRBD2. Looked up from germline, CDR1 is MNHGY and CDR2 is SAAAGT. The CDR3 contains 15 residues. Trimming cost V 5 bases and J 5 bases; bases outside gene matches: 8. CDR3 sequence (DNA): TGTGCCAGCAGTGGGGAGGCTAGCGGGAGGCACGAGCAGTACTTC. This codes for CASSGEASGRHEQYF.

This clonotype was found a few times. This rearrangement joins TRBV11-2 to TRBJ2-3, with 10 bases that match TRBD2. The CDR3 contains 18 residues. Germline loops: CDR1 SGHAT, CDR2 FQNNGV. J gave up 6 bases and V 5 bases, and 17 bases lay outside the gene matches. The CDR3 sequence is CASSPPLAGALGADTQYF. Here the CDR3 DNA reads TGTGCCAGCAGCCCCCCCCTAGCGGGGGCACTCGGGGCTGATACGCAGTATTTT.

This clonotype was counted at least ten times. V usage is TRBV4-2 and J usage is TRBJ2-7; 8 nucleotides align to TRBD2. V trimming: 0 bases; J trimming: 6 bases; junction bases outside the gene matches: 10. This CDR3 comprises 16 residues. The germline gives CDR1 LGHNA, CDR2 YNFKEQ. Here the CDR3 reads CASSQDSPNLAGEQYF. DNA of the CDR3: TGTGCCAGCAGCCAAGATTCGCCCAATCTAGCGGGCGAGCAGTACTTC.

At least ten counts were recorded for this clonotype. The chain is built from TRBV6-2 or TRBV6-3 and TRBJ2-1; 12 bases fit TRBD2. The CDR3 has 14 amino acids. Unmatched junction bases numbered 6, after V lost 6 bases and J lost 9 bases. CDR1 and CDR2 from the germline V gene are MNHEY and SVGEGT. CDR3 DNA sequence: TGTGCCAGCAGAGGACTAGCGGGGCAGGGTGAGCAGTTCTTC. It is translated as CASRGLAGQGEQFF.

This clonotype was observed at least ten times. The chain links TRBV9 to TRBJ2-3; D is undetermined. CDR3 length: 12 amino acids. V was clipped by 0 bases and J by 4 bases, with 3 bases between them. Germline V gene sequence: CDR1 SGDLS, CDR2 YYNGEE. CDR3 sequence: CASSVGADTQYF. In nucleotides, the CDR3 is TGTGCCAGCAGCGTAGGGGCAGATACGCAGTATTTT. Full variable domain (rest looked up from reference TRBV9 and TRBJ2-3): DSGVTQTPKHLITATGQRVTLRCSPRSGDLSVYWYQQSLDQGLQFLIQYYNGEERAKGNILERFSAQQFPDLHSELNLSSLELGDSALYFCASSVGADTQYFGPGTRLTVL.

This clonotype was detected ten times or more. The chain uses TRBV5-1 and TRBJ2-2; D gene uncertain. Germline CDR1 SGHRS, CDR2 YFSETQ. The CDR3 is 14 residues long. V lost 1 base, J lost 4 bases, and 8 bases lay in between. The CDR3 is CASSLRQTTGELFF. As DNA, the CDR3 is TGCGCCAGCAGCTTGAGGCAGACCACCGGGGAGCTGTTTTTT.

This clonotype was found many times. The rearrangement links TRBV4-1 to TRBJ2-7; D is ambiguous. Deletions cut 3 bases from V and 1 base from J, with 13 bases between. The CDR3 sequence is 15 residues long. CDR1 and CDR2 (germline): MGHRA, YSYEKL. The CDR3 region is CASSHSWALSYEQYF. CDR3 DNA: TGCGCCAGCAGCCATTCGTGGGCCCTATCCTACGAGCAGTACTTC.

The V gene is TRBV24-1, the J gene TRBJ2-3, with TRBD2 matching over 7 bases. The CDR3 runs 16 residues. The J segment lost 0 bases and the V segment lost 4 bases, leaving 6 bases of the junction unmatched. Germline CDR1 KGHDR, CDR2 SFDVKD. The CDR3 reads CATSDSGLPSTDTQYF. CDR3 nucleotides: TGTGCCACCAGTGACTCGGGACTACCCAGCACAGATACGCAGTATTTT.

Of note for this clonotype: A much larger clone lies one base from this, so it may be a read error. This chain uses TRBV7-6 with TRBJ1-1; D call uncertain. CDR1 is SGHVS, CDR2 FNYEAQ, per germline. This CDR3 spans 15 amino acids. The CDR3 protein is CANSLDSLENTEAYF. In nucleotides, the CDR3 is TGTGCCAACAGCTTAGATTCTTTGGAGAACACTGAAGCTTACTTT.

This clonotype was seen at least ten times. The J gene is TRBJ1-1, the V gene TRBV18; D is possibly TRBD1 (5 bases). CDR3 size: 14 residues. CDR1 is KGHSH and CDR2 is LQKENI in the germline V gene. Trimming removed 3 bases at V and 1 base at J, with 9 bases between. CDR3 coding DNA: TGTGCCAGCTCACCCCGGGGCCAGAACACTGAAGCTTTCTTT. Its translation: CASSPRGQNTEAFF.

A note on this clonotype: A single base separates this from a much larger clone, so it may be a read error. CDR3 in DNA: TGTGCCAGCAGTTACATAAGAGGCACTGGAGCTTTCTTT. Amino acid sequence: CASSYIRGTGAFF. The J gene is TRBJ1-1, the V gene TRBV6-2 or TRBV6-3, with D unresolved. The CDR3 sequence is 13 residues long. Germline V gene data show CDR1 as MNHEY and CDR2 as SVGEGT.

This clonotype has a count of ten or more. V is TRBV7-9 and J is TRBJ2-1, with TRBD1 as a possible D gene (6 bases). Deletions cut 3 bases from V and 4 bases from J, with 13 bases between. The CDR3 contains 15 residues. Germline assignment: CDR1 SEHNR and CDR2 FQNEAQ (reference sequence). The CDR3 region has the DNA TGTGCCAGCAGCTTGTCGACAGGTTTTTACAATGAGCAGTTCTTC. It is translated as CASSLSTGFYNEQFF.